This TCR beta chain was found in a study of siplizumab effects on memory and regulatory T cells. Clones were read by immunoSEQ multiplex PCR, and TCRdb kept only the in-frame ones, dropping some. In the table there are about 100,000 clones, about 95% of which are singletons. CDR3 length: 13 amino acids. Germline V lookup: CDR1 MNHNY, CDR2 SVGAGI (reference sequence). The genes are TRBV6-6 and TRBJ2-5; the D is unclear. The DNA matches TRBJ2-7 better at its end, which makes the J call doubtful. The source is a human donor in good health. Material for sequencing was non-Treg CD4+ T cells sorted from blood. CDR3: CASSFPDSYEQYF. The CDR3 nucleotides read TGTGCCAGCAGTTTCCCAGACTCCTACGAGCAGTACTTC.